The 27 T cell receptor beta chains below were found in one sample sequenced in a study of neurological immune-mediated disorders. TCRdb reprocessed the 5' RACE reads via MiXCR and lists one record per CDR3 protein. The sample carries over 50,000 distinct CDR3 sequences, about 3.7% recorded once. The source material was PBMCs. Receptors originate from a man between 40 and 49 years old with multiple sclerosis.

Worth noting for this clonotype: A much larger clone sits a single nucleotide away, making a read error possible. The CDR3 loop reads CSATILQGRISEEQYF. As DNA, the CDR3 is TGCAGTGCTACCATATTACAGGGAAGAATAAGCGAAGAGCAGTACTTC. The chain links TRBV20-1 to TRBJ2-7; weak D call: TRBD1 (6 bases). V was clipped by 4 bases and J by 7 bases, with 26 bases between them. The CDR3 extends over 16 amino acids. Germline loops: CDR1 DFQATT, CDR2 SNEGSKA (reference sequence).

This clonotype occurred many times. CDR3 nucleotide sequence: TGCAGTGCTACGGGGGTTTTGGGGGTAGCGGGGATCGCTAGCACAGATACGCAGTATTTT. The encoded protein is CSATGVLGVAGIASTDTQYF. J is TRBJ2-3 and V is TRBV20-1, with TRBD2 identical over 8 bases. V dropped 4 bases and J dropped 0; count of bases not matched to a gene: 21. This CDR3 is 20 amino acids long. The germline gives CDR1 DFQATT, CDR2 SNEGSKA (reference sequence).

This clonotype was found many times. The chain recombines TRBV25-1 with TRBJ1-3; D uncertain. Between the trimmed V and J ends, which lost 5 bases and 0 bases, there was a span of 11 bases. The CDR3 has 15 amino acids. From germline, CDR1 is MGHDK and CDR2 SYGVNS. The CDR3 DNA follows: TGTGCCAGCAGTTCAGCAGTGAGCTCTGGAAACACCATATATTTT. Amino acid sequence: CASSSAVSSGNTIYF.

This clonotype was seen at least ten times. The V and J genes are TRBV18 and TRBJ2-1, with unresolved D. CDR1 KGHSH and CDR2 LQKENI come from the germline V gene. There are 15 residues in the CDR3. V gave up 3 bases and J gave up 2 bases, with 11 bases separating them. In DNA, the CDR3 is TGTGCCAGCTCACCGGGTCCCGGCGCCTACAATGAGCAGTTCTTC. Protein: CASSPGPGAYNEQFF.

This clonotype was seen at least ten times. The chain combines TRBV28 with TRBJ1-2; TRBD1 might be the D (5 bases). Trimming removed 7 bases at V and 8 bases at J, with 14 bases between. CDR3 size: 12 residues. Germline lookup yields CDR1 MDHEN and CDR2 SYDVKM. CDR3 nucleotides: TGTGCCAGCACTAAACAGGCAGAAGGCTACACCTTC. Its protein product is CASTKQAEGYTF.

This clonotype was found many times. The chain has TRBV5-5 and TRBJ1-2; a possible D gene is TRBD1 (6 bases). CDR1 is SGHKS and CDR2 is YYEKEE in the germline V gene (reference sequence). This CDR3 has 14 amino acids. Trimming took off 2 bases at V and 4 bases at J, with 12 bases between the two ends. In DNA, the CDR3 is TGTGCCAGCAGCTTAGGGGGTTTGGGCTATGGCTACACCTTC. This codes for CASSLGGLGYGYTF.

This clonotype was recorded many times. The chain employs TRBV5-1 and TRBJ2-1; D gene unclear. CDR3 length equals 16 residues. Looked up from germline, CDR1 is SGHRS and CDR2 is YFSETQ. Trimming shortened V by 5 bases and J by 0 bases, and 15 bases separated the two germline ends. CDR3 bases: TGCGCCAGCAGAGGCAGCGCAGGCTTCTCCTACAATGAGCAGTTCTTC. It yields the protein CASRGSAGFSYNEQFF.

Regarding this clonotype: A much more abundant neighbour one base away suggests this may be a read error. The chain recombines TRBV2 with TRBJ2-7; D is unresolved. CDR1 SNHLY and CDR2 FYNNEI come from the germline V gene. This CDR3 region has 13 residues. Trimming stripped 3 bases from V and 3 bases from J, with 9 bases between. The CDR3 loop reads CASSDRRDYEQYF. The CDR3 region has the DNA TGTGCCAGCAGTGATAGAAGGGACTACGAGCAGTACTTC.

This clonotype occurred many times. The chain combines TRBV29-1 with TRBJ2-3, with TRBD1 matching over 8 bases. The CDR3 sequence is 14 residues long. The V and J ends lost 7 bases and 4 bases, in that order; junction bases with no gene match: 10. Germline CDR1 is SQVTM and CDR2 is ANQGSEA. The CDR3 loop reads CSAAGGIGADTQYF. The CDR3, as DNA: TGCAGCGCTGCAGGGGGCATAGGCGCAGATACGCAGTATTTT.

The table lists this clonotype with many counts. This sequence joins TRBV21-1 and TRBJ2-1; TRBD2 is the table's D call and was not checked against the DNA. TRBV21-1 is a pseudogene. The length of the CDR3 is 15 residues. CDR3: CARTWGAGGPNEQFF. CDR3 DNA sequence: TGTGCCAGAACCTGGGGAGCGGGGGGCCCCAATGAGCAGTTCTTC.

This clonotype was counted at least ten times. V is TRBV18 and J is TRBJ2-3; D is unresolved. Germline assignment: CDR1 KGHSH and CDR2 LQKENI. The CDR3 extends over 12 amino acids. With 3 bases removed from V and 4 bases from J, the gap between germline ends came to 5 bases. The CDR3 coding sequence is TGTGCCAGCTCACCGATTGCAGATACGCAGTATTTT. Encoded protein: CASSPIADTQYF.

This clonotype occurred many times. The chain employs TRBV20-1 and TRBJ2-1; D uncertain. This CDR3 contains 13 residues. Per the germline V gene, CDR1 is DFQATT and CDR2 is SNEGSKA (reference sequence). V was clipped by 8 bases and J by 8 bases, with 19 bases between them. The CDR3 coding sequence is TGCAGTTCCAAAGAATGGCAGACCGATGAGCAGTTCTTC. Amino acids: CSSKEWQTDEQFF.

The table lists this clonotype with many counts. The V and J genes are TRBV5-7 and TRBJ2-1; weak D call: TRBD2 (6 bases). TRBV5-7 is filed as an ORF, its function uncertain. The CDR3 spans 17 residues. V dropped 3 bases and J dropped 0 bases, with 16 bases sitting between them. CDR3 sequence: CASSSRNGGLSYNEQFF. The CDR3 DNA follows: TGTGCCAGCAGCTCTCGAAACGGGGGACTCTCCTACAATGAGCAGTTCTTC.

This clonotype was observed at least ten times. The V and J genes are TRBV7-9 and TRBJ2-5; 8 bases line up with TRBD2. V gave up 5 bases and J gave up 0 bases; unmatched junction bases: 8. Germline assignment: CDR1 SEHNR and CDR2 FQNEAQ (reference sequence). There are 16 residues in the CDR3. CDR3 residues: CASSPGGRPYQETQYF. In DNA form, the CDR3 reads TGTGCCAGCAGCCCGGGGGGGAGACCGTACCAAGAGACCCAGTACTTC.

This clonotype appeared many times. The chain has TRBV7-2 and TRBJ2-5, with D perhaps TRBD1 or TRBD2 (5 bases each). CDR3 length: 16 residues. Looked up from germline, CDR1 is SGHTA and CDR2 is FQGNSA. The V end lost 5 bases, the J end lost 4 bases, and 20 bases lay between the germline ends. The CDR3 loop is CASSPQEDPGRETQYF. CDR3 DNA: TGTGCCAGCAGCCCACAGGAGGACCCGGGACGAGAGACCCAGTACTTC.

This clonotype was counted ten times or more. The chain links TRBV3-1 to TRBJ1-4, with D tentatively TRBD1 (5 bases). V lost 3 bases and J 0 bases, leaving 8 bases between the germline ends. Germline assignment: CDR1 LGHDT and CDR2 YNNKEL (reference sequence). CDR3 length: 15 amino acids. CDR3 DNA: TGTGCCAGCAGCCACGGGGCCACAACTAATGAAAAACTGTTTTTT. This translates into CASSHGATTNEKLFF.

This clonotype was recorded many times. The chain employs TRBV20-1 and TRBJ2-1; the D is unclear. The CDR3 has 17 amino acids. The V end lost 0 bases, the J end lost 0 bases, and 15 bases lay between the germline ends. Germline CDR1 and CDR2: DFQATT and SNEGSKA (reference sequence). Here the CDR3 reads CSARDFYRASSYNEQFF. DNA of the CDR3: TGCAGTGCTAGAGATTTTTACAGAGCCAGCTCCTACAATGAGCAGTTCTTC.

In the case of this clonotype: A much larger clonotype is one base distant, so this may be a read error. The rearrangement uses TRBV12-3 or TRBV12-4 and TRBJ2-7; 9 nucleotides match TRBD1. The CDR3 length is 14 residues. The J segment lost 5 bases and the V segment lost 3 bases, leaving 5 bases of the junction unmatched. The CDR3 protein is CASSFPGQGNEQYF. The DNA for the CDR3 is TGTGCCAGCAGTTTCCCGGGACAGGGCAACGAGCAGTACTTC.

This clonotype was detected many times. V is TRBV6-5 and J is TRBJ2-1; maybe TRBD2 (6 bases). This CDR3 contains 15 residues. Germline-derived CDR1 and CDR2 are MNHEY and SVGAGI. V dropped 2 bases and J dropped 2 bases, with 10 bases sitting between them. The CDR3 loop reads CASSYGRGTYNEQFF. The CDR3 nucleotides are TGTGCCAGCAGTTACGGCCGGGGGACCTACAATGAGCAGTTCTTC.

This chain connects TRBV3-1 to TRBJ2-3, with no clear D. The CDR3 is made up of 13 amino acids. V lost 0 bases, J lost 1 base, and 2 bases lay in between. Germline V gene lookup returns CDR1 LGHDT and CDR2 YNNKEL (reference sequence). CDR3 bases: TGTGCCAGCAGCCAAGACGGCACAGATACGCAGTATTTT. It specifies CASSQDGTDTQYF.

This clonotype was counted at least ten times. V usage is TRBV5-6 and J usage is TRBJ2-7; 9 bases align to TRBD1. There are 14 residues in the CDR3. Germline V gene lookup returns CDR1 SGHDT and CDR2 YYEEEE. V lost 1 base, J lost 6 bases, and 5 bases stayed unmatched. The CDR3 nucleotides are TGTGCCAGCAGCTTGTTGGGACAGGGAACCGAGCAGTACTTC. It yields the protein CASSLLGQGTEQYF.

The chain is built from TRBV7-2 and TRBJ2-3; D is uncertain. Deletions cut 4 bases from V and 5 bases from J, with 10 bases between. CDR1 and CDR2 (germline): SGHTA, FQGNSA. The CDR3 is made up of 13 amino acids. DNA of the CDR3: TGTGCCAGCAGCTGGTCACGGCAAGATACGCAGTATTTT. As protein: CASSWSRQDTQYF.

This clonotype was seen at least ten times. This could be a read error, since a much larger clone is one nucleotide away. The chain recombines TRBV11-2 with TRBJ1-1, with a tentative D call TRBD1 (5 bases). The V end lost 5 bases, the J end lost 3 bases, and 16 bases lay between the germline ends. CDR1 and CDR2 from the germline V gene are SGHAT and FQNNGV. The CDR3 sequence is 15 residues long. The CDR3: CASSGTDIGHTEAFF. For the CDR3, the DNA is TGTGCCAGCAGCGGGACCGACATCGGACACACTGAAGCTTTCTTT.

This clonotype has a count of ten or more. The V and J genes are TRBV7-2 and TRBJ2-7; D may be TRBD1 (6 bases). Germline V gene lookup returns CDR1 SGHTA and CDR2 FQGNSA. The CDR3 spans 14 residues. With 3 bases removed from V and 2 bases from J, the gap between germline ends came to 11 bases. CDR3 sequence (DNA): TGTGCCAGCAGCTTCATGACAGGAACCTACGAGCAGTACTTC. Residues: CASSFMTGTYEQYF.

Ten or more counts support this clonotype. The chain couples TRBV15 to TRBJ2-4, with D hard to call. Looked up from germline, CDR1 is LNHNV and CDR2 is YYDKDF (reference sequence). The length of the CDR3 is 13 residues. The germline V and J ends were trimmed by 0 bases and 8 bases, with 8 bases remaining between them. The CDR3 here is CATSRDGVDIQYF. CDR3 nucleotides: TGTGCCACCAGCAGAGATGGGGTTGACATTCAGTACTTC.

This clonotype has ten or more counts. This chain uses TRBV12-3 or TRBV12-4 with TRBJ1-2; TRBD1 agrees at 7 bases. This CDR3 is 15 amino acids long. J lost 7 bases, V lost 7 bases, and 15 bases had no gene match. CDR3 nucleotides: TGTGCCAGCAACCAACAGGGGAATAGGGGTAGTGGCTACACCTTC. It is translated as CASNQQGNRGSGYTF.

The chain is built from TRBV6-5 and TRBJ2-3; D is perhaps TRBD2 (6 bases). In germline, CDR1 is MNHEY, CDR2 SVGAGI. The V end was cut by 8 bases, the J end by 0 bases, with 12 bases between. This CDR3 is built from 14 residues. As DNA, the CDR3 is TGTGCCAGCCGCTCGGGACTCAGCACAGATACGCAGTATTTT. Its translation is CASRSGLSTDTQYF.